This T cell receptor beta chain was sequenced during a study of Ad26.COV2.S vaccination and SARS-CoV-2 variants. Study context: Intramuscularly, Ad26.COV2.S was given either once or twice, 56 days apart.

The assay was immunoSEQ multiplex PCR, and TCRdb's table has in-frame clones only and misses some. Here the sample spans more than 400,000 clones, around 92% being singletons. Treatment: 15 to 20 received Ad26.COV2.S at low or high dose, single or two shots; roughly five received placebo; per-sample allocation not given. Samples came from day 63 after the first vaccine or placebo injection. Per germline, CDR1 LNHDA and CDR2 SQIVND (reference sequence). The CDR3 has 15 residues. V gave up 4 bases and J gave up 0 bases, with 9 bases separating them. The rearrangement links TRBV19 to TRBJ1-4, with D tentatively TRBD1 (5 bases). This TCR came from a person between 18 and 59 years old who received the Ad26.COV2.S COVID-19 vaccine or a placebo. Sequences were derived from peripheral blood, sampled in a trial of Ad26.COV2.S vaccine versus placebo. CDR3 sequence reads: CASSTSTATNEKLFF. The CDR3 coding sequence is TGTGCCAGTAGTACCTCGACAGCAACTAATGAAAAACTGTTTTTT. Filled out from reference TRBV19 and TRBJ1-4, the complete variable domain reads DGGITQSPKYLFRKEGQNVTLSCEQNLNHDAMYWYRQDPGQGLRLIYYSQIVNDFQKGDIAEGYSVSREKKESFPLTVTSAQKNPTAFYLCASSTSTATNEKLFFGSGTQLSVL.